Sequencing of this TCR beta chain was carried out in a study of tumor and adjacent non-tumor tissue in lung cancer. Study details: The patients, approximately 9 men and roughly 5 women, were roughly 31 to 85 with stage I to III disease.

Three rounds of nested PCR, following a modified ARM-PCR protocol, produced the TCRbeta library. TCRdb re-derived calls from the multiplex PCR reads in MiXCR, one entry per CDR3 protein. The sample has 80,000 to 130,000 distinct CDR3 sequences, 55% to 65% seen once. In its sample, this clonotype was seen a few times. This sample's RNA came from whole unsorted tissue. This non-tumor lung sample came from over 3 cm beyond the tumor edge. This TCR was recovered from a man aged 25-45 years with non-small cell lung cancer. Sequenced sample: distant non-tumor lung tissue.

Written as DNA, the CDR3 is TGTGCCACCAGTGACCAAAGCTCGTCCGAGACCCAGTACTTC. Residues: CATSDQSSSETQYF. The chain joins TRBV24-1 to TRBJ2-5; D unclear. CDR1 is KGHDR, CDR2 SFDVKD, per germline. The CDR3 runs to 14 residues. V lost 4 bases, J lost 5 bases, and 13 bases lay in between.